The TCR beta chain described here comes from a study of siplizumab effects on memory and regulatory T cells (dated by TCRdb to about 2019). Regarding the complete study: The effect of the anti-CD2 antibody siplizumab on alloreactive T-cell subsets was examined in allogeneic mixed lymphocyte reactions constructed from human PBMCs. Findings and caveats that apply to the study as a whole: Among mappable alloreactive CD4+ clones, an average Treg-derived fraction of around 71% was observed with siplizumab, compared with 26.9% in control reactions. Greater diversity appeared to be present in unstimulated naive T cells than in memory T cells, and a substantial contribution to the alloresponse seemed to be made by naive cells. Sequences below about 10^-5 frequency were poorly captured, so only a minor fraction of alloreactive clones could be mapped to unstimulated subsets. Whether proliferating Tregs from siplizumab cultures actually had suppressive function was not functionally confirmed. A naive or memory phenotype could not be assigned to roughly 75-96% of proliferating CD4+ or CD8+ clones. The cumulative frequency of alloreactive sequences traceable to unstimulated CD4+ memory T cells was significantly reduced by siplizumab.

As concerns this clone: Its antigen target is currently unknown. No much larger clonotype is one base removed from it; base qualities were not supplied.

The junction carries 20 bases between V and J, which are trimmed by 8 bases and 5 bases respectively. CDR3 length: 14 amino acids, cysteine to phenylalanine. Only CDR3 DNA remains: 42 bases, in frame from the first base. Looking up the germline V gene yields CDR1 SGDLS and CDR2 YYNGEE. TCRbeta CDR3 sequencing was performed on sorted unstimulated T cells and on proliferating T cells recovered from mixed lymphocyte reactions. Fresh whole blood from roughly ten HLA-typed healthy donors was used to isolate PBMCs. The receptor library was made with the immunoSEQ multiplex PCR assay. The deep sequencing platform assayed about 10^5 TCR templates per sample. Genomic DNA extracted from sorted T cells was used for TCRbeta CDR3 sequencing. In the authors' own workflow: Clonal analysis of TCRbeta CDR3 data was done in the R programming language. Comparing unstimulated samples against CFSE-low samples taken after the reaction was how alloreactive CD4+ and CD8+ clones were defined. Regulatory or non-regulatory origin of alloreactive CD4+ clones was assigned by matching sequences to the sorted unstimulated Treg and non-Treg repertoires. TCRdb mirrors the immuneACCESS table, restricted to in-frame sequences. Some clones are absent from its copies; in checked studies, under half trace to an unresolved V gene, and the reason for the others is unknown. The V and J calls and the clone size are those of that table, but D and trimming were determined from the DNA. The table for this sample lists some 100,000 clones; approximately 94% of them were counted only once. Approximately 7.1% of the sample is held by the ten biggest clonotypes.

The V and J segments used are TRBV9 and TRBJ2-7, and possibly TRBD2, on 6 matching bases. The TCR originated in a human donor in good health. The sequenced sample was CD8+ T cells sorted from blood. This receptor has the CDR3 CARLVGGFSDEQYF. The DNA sequence is as follows: TGTGCCAGGCTCGTCGGGGGTTTTTCGGACGAGCAGTACTTC.